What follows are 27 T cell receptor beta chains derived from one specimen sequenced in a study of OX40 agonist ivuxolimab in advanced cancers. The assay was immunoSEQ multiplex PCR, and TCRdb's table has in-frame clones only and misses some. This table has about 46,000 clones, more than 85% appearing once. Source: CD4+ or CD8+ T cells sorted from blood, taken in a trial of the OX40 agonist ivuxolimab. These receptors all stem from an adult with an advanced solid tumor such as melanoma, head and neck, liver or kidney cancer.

This CDR3 is CASSPGTGGYNEQFF. The CDR3 DNA sequence: TGTGCCAGCAGTCCTGGGACAGGGGGCTACAATGAGCAGTTCTTC. This chain uses TRBV27 with TRBJ2-1, with TRBD1 matching over 11 bases. V was clipped by 5 bases and J by 3 bases; unmatched bases: 3. The CDR3 length is 15 residues. Looked up from germline, CDR1 is MNHEY and CDR2 is SMNVEV (reference sequence).

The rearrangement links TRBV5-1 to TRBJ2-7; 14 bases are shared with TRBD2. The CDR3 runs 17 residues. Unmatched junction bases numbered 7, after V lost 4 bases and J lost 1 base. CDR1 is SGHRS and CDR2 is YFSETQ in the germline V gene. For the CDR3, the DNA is TGCGCCAGCAGCGTCCCGGGACTAGCGGGGGAATCCTACGAGCAGTACTTC. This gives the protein CASSVPGLAGESYEQYF.

DNA of the CDR3: TGTGCCTGGAGTGTCGGCCAGGGAGGGGTTGAAAAACTGTTTTTT. It is translated as CAWSVGQGGVEKLFF. The chain combines TRBV30 with TRBJ1-4, with a possible D match to TRBD1 (5 bases). CDR1 GTSNPN and CDR2 SVGIG come from the germline V gene (reference sequence). V lost 0 bases, J lost 7 bases, and 15 bases lay in between. This CDR3 is built from 15 residues.

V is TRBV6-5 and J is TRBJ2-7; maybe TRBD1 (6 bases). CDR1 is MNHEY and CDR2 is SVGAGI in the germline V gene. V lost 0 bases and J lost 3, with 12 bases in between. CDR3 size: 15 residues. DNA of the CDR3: TGTGCCAGCAGTTACTCGTGGGGGCCTGGCTACGAGCAGTACTTC. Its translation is CASSYSWGPGYEQYF.

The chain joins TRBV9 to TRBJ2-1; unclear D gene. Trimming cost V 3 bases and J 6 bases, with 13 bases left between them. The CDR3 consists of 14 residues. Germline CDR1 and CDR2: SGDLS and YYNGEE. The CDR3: CASSETGLRNEQFF. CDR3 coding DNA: TGTGCCAGCAGCGAAACCGGGCTTCGCAATGAGCAGTTCTTC.

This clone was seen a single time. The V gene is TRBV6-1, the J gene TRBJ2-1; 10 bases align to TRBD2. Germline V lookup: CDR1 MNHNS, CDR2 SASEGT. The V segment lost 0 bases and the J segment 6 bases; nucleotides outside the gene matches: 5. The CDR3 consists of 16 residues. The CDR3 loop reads CASSEALAGVGNEQFF. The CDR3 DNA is TGTGCCAGCAGTGAAGCGCTAGCGGGAGTTGGCAATGAGCAGTTCTTC.

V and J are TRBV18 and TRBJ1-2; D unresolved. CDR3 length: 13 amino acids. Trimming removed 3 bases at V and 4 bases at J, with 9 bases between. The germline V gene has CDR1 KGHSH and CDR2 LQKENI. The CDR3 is CASSPYSFYGYTF. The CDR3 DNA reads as TGTGCCAGCTCACCTTACAGTTTCTATGGCTACACCTTC.

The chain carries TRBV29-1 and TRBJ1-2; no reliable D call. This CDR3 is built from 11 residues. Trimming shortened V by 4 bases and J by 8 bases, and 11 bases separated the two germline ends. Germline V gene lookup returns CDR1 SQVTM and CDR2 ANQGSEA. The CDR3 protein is CSVVFVGGYTF. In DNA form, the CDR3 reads TGCAGCGTTGTATTTGTGGGAGGCTACACCTTC.

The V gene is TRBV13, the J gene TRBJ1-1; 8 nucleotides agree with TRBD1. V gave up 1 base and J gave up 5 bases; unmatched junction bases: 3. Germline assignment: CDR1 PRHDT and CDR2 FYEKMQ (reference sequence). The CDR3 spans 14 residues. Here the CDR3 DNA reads TGTGCCAGCAGCTTAGTTCGGACAGGGACTGAAGCTTTCTTT. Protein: CASSLVRTGTEAFF.

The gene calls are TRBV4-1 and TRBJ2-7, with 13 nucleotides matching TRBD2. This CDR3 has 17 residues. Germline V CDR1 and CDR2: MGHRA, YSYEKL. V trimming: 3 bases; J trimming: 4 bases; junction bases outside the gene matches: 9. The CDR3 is CASSHSSGLAGNYEQYF. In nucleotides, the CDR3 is TGCGCCAGCAGCCATTCCTCGGGACTAGCGGGGAATTACGAGCAGTACTTC.

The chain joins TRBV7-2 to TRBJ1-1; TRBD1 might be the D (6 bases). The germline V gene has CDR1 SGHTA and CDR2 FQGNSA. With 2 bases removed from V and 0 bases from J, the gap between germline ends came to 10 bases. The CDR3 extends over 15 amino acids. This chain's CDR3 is CASSLSTGLNTEAFF. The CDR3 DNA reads TGTGCCAGCAGCTTATCGACAGGTTTGAACACTGAAGCTTTCTTT.

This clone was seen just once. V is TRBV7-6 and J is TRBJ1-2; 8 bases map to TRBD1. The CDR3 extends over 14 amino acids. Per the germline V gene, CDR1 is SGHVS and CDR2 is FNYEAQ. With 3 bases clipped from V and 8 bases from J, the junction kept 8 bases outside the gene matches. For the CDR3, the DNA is TGTGCCAGCAGCTTTTCCCAGGGGGCTGGAGGCTACACCTTC. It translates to CASSFSQGAGGYTF.

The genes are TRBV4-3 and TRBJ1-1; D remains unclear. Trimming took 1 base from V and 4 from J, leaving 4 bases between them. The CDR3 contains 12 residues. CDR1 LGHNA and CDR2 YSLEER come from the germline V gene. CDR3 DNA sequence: TGCGCCAGCAGCCAAGTGGGCACTGAAGCTTTCTTT. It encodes CASSQVGTEAFF.

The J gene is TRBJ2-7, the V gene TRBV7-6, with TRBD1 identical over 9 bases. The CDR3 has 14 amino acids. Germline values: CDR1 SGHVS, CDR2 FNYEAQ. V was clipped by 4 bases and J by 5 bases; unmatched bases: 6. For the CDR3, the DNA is TGTGCCAGCAGCTATAGGACAGGGGAAGACGAGCAGTACTTC. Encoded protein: CASSYRTGEDEQYF.

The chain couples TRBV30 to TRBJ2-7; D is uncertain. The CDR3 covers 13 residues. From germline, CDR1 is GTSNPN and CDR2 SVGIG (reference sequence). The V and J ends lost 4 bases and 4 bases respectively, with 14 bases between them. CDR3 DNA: TGTGCCTGGACCTCGGGTTGGAGATACGAGCAGTACTTC. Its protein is CAWTSGWRYEQYF. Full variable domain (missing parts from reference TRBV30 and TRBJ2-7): SQTIHQWPATLVQPVGSPLSLECTVEGTSNPNLYWYRQAAGRGLQLLFYSVGIGQISSEVPQNLSASRPQDRQFILSSKKLLLSDSGFYLCAWTSGWRYEQYFGPGTRLTVT.

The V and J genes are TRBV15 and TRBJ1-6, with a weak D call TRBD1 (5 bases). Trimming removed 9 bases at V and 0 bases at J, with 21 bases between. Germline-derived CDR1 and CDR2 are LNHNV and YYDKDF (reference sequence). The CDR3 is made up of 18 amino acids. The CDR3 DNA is TGTGCCACAACTTCGACCGGGACGGAGAGCTCCTATAATTCACCCCTCCACTTT. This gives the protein CATTSTGTESSYNSPLHF.

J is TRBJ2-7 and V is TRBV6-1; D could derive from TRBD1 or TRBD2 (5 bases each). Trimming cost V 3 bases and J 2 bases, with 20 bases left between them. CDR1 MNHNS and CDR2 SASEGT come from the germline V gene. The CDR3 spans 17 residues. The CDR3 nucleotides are TGTGCCAGCAGTGAGGCAGGGACCTACTACTACACCTACGAGCAGTACTTC. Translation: CASSEAGTYYYTYEQYF.

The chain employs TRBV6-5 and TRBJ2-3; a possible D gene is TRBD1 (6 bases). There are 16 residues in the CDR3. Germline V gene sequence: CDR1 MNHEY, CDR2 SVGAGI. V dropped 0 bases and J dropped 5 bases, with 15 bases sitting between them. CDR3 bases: TGTGCCAGCAGTTACTCGAGATTACAGGGTGGAGATACGCAGTATTTT. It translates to CASSYSRLQGGDTQYF.

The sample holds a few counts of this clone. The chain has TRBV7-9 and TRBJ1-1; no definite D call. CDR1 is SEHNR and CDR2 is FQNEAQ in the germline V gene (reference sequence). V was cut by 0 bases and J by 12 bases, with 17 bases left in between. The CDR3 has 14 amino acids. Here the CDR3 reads CASSLASPPRGTFF. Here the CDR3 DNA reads TGTGCCAGCAGCTTAGCGTCGCCCCCACGGGGAACTTTCTTT.

The CDR3 is CASSLVQGMNTEAFF. The CDR3 nucleotides read TGTGCCAGCAGCCTAGTCCAGGGGATGAACACTGAAGCTTTCTTT. The J gene is TRBJ1-1, the V gene TRBV13, with D tentatively TRBD1 (6 bases). In germline, CDR1 is PRHDT, CDR2 FYEKMQ (reference sequence). CDR3 length: 15 residues. Trimming removed 5 bases at V and 0 bases at J, with 13 bases between.

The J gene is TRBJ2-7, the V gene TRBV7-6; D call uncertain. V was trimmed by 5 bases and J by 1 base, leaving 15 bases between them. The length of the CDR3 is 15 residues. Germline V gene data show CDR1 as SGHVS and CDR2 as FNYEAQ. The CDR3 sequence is CASSPVRAASYEQYF. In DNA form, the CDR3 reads TGTGCCAGCAGCCCAGTAAGGGCCGCTTCCTACGAGCAGTACTTC.

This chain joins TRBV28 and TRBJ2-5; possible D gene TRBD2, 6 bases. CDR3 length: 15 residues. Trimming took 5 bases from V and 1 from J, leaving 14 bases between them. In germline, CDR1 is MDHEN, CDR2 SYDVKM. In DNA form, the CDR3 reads TGTGCCAGCAGTCTACTCGGGACTCGCCAAGAGACCCAGTACTTC. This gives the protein CASSLLGTRQETQYF.

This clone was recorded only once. The CDR3: CASSLTGTYNEQFF. The CDR3 nucleotides read TGCGCCAGCAGCTTAACAGGAACCTACAATGAGCAGTTCTTC. The rearrangement joins TRBV5-1 to TRBJ2-1, with D perhaps matching TRBD1 (5 bases). This CDR3 comprises 14 residues. Deletions cut 2 bases from V and 2 bases from J, with 8 bases between. CDR1 is SGHRS and CDR2 is YFSETQ in the germline V gene.

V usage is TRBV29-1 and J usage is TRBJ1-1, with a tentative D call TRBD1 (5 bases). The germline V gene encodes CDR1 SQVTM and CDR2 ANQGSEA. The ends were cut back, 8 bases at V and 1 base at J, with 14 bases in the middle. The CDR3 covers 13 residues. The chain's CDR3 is CSSKSGTNTEAFF. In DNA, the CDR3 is TGCAGCTCCAAATCCGGGACGAACACTGAAGCTTTCTTT.

CDR3 in amino acids: CASSYFESPRYEQYF. DNA of the CDR3: TGTGCCAGCAGTTACTTCGAGAGCCCTCGCTACGAGCAGTACTTC. The V and J genes are TRBV6-5 and TRBJ2-7; D is unresolved. Germline V gene data show CDR1 as MNHEY and CDR2 as SVGAGI. CDR3 size: 15 residues. Trimming left V 1 base short and J 3 bases short, with 13 bases between.

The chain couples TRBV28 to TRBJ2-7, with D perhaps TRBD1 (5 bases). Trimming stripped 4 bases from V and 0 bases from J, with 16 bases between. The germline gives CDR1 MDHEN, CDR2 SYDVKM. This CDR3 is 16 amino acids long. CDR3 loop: CASSSPLDRNSYEQYF. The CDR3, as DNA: TGTGCCAGCAGTTCACCTCTCGACAGAAACTCCTACGAGCAGTACTTC.

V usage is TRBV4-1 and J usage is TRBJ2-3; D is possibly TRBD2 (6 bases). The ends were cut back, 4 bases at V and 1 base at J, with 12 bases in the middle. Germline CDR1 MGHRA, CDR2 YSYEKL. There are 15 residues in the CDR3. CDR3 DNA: TGCGCCAGCAGCCCACAAGCGGGCCGCACAGATACGCAGTATTTT. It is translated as CASSPQAGRTDTQYF.